This TCR beta chain was retrieved from a study of CD8+CD57+ T cells in acquired aplastic anemia. At the level of the study: Quantities of DNA derived from sorted CD4+ and CD8+ cells averaged approximately 3 ug. General study results and limits: Between patients and controls, around 30 CD8+ CDR3 sequences were found in common. Patients showed no significant difference from controls in CD8+ Simpson's diversity.

The template used for profiling TCR beta VDJ and CDR3 was genomic DNA. TCRdb processed the reads anew with MiXCR; each CDR3 protein has one entry. Among 150,000 to 200,000 distinct CDR3 sequences listed, 70% to 80% were seen once. This CDR3 has 14 residues. Germline-derived CDR1 and CDR2 are SEHNR and FQNEAQ (reference sequence). With 1 base removed from V and 3 bases from J, the gap between germline ends came to 10 bases. Whoever was chosen for sequencing had shown CD8+CD57+ cell expansion by flow cytometry. As regards this clonotype: The antigen remains unidentified.

Material: sorted CD4+, CD8+, or CD8+CD57+ T cells (not recorded which) from PBMCs. The chain links TRBV7-9 to TRBJ2-7; D is unclear. The TCR comes from a human donor with aplastic anemia. The CDR3 DNA reads TGTGCCAGCAGCTTAGTTGGAGTGTACTACGAGCAGTACTTC. Protein product: CASSLVGVYYEQYF.